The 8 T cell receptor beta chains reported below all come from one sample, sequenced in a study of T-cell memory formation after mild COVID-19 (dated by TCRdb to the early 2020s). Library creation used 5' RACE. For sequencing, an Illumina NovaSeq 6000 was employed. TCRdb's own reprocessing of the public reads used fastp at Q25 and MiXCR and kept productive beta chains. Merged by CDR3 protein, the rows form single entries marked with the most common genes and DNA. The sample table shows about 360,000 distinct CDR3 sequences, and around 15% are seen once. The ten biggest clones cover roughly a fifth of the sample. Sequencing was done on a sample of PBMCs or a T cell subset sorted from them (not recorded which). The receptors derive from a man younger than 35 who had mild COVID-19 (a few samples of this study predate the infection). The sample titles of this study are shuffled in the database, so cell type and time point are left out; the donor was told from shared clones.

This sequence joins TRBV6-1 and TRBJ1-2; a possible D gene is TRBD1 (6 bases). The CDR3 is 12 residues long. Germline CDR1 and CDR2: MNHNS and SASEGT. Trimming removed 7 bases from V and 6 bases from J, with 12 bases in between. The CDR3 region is CASTVGGDGYTF. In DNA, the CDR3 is TGTGCCAGCACAGTTGGGGGCGATGGCTACACCTTC.

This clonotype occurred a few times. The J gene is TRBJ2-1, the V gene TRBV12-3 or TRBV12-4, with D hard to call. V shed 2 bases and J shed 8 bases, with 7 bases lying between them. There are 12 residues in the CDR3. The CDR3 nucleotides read TGTGCCAGCAGTTTACTAGGCGATGAGCAGTTCTTC. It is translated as CASSLLGDEQFF.

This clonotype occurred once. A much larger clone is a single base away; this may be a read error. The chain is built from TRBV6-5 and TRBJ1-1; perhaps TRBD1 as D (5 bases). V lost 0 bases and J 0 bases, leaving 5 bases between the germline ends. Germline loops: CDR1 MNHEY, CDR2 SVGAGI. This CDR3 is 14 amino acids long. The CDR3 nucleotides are TGTGCCAGCAGTTACTCCAGGGTGAACACTGAAGCTTTCTTT. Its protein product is CASSYSRVNTEAFF.

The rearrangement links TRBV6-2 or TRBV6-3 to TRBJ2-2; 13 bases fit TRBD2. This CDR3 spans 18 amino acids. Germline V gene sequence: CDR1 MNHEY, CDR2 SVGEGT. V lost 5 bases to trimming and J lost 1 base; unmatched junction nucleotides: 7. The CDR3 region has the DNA TGTGCCAGCAGTCGAAGACTAGCGGGGGGCCAGAACACCGGGGAGCTGTTTTTT. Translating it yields CASSRRLAGGQNTGELFF.

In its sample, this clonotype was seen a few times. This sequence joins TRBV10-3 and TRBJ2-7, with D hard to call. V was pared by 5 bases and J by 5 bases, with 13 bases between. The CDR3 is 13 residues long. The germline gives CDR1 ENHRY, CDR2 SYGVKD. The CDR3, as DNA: TGTGCCATCAGTACCCGGGCCGACGACGAGCAGTACTTC. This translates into CAISTRADDEQYF.

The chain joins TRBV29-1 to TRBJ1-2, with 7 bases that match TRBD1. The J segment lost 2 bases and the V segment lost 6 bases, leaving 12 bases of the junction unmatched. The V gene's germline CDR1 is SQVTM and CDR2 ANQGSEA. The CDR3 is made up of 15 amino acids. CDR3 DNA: TGCAGCGTAGAACTGGGACAGCTCAGCAACTATGGCTACACCTTC. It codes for CSVELGQLSNYGYTF.

The CDR3 coding sequence is TGCGCCAGCAGCTTGACGGGGGGCCTTCAAGAGACCCAGTACTTC. It encodes CASSLTGGLQETQYF. J is TRBJ2-5 and V is TRBV5-1; D is perhaps TRBD2 (7 bases). Looked up from germline, CDR1 is SGHRS and CDR2 is YFSETQ. V was clipped by 1 base and J by 2 bases, with 12 bases between them. The CDR3 is 15 residues long.

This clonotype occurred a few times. CDR3 nucleotides: TGTGCCAGCATATCGGGGGGATATCAGCCCCAGCATTTT. Residues: CASISGGYQPQHF. The chain combines TRBV6-6 with TRBJ1-5, with a possible D match to TRBD1 (5 bases). Deletions cut 7 bases from V and 5 bases from J, with 12 bases between. This CDR3 has 13 residues. Germline V gene lookup returns CDR1 MNHNY and CDR2 SVGAGI (reference sequence).